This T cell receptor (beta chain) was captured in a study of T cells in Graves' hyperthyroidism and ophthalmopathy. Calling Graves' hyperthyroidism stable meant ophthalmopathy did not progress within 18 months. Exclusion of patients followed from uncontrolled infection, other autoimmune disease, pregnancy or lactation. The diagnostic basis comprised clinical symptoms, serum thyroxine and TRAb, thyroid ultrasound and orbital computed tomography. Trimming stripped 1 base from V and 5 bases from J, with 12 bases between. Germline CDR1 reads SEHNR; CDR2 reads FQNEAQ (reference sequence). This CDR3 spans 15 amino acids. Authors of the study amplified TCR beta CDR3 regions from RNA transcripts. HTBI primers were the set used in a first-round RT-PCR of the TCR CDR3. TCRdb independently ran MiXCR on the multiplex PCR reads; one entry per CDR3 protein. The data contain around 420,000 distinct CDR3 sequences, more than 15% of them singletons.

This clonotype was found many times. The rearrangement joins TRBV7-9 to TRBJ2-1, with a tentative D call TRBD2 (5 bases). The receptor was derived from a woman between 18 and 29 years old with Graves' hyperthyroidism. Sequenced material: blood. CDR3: CASSLGSGPNNEQFF. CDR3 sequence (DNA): TGTGCCAGCAGCTTAGGCAGCGGCCCGAACAATGAGCAGTTCTTC.